Listed below are T cell receptor beta chains from one sample, sequenced in a study of T cell responses to AZD1222 COVID-19 vaccine. Clones were read by immunoSEQ multiplex PCR, and TCRdb kept only the in-frame ones, dropping some. The sample shows some 110,000 clones, approximately 87% of them seen only once. This sample comprised peripheral blood, obtained on day 0 of AZD1222 vaccination. The receptors come from an adult in good health. Both conserved end residues are part of each CDR3. D genes are given only for firm matches. Expanded clones get a size class; other rows say once, few or many, or leave the size out.

d_call	v_call	j_call	clone_size	cdr3_nt	cdr3_aa
.	TRBV6-5	TRBJ1-5	.	TGTGCCAGCAGGGAGGTTAGCAATCAGCCCCAGCATTTT	CASREVSNQPQHF
.	TRBV19	TRBJ1-2	.	TGTGCCAGTAGTATGGGGGGAAAGTATGGCTACACCTTC	CASSMGGKYGYTF
TRBD1	TRBV5-1	TRBJ2-5	.	TGCGCCAGCAGCTCGGGACAGGGGGTCGTAGAGACCCAGTACTTC	CASSSGQGVVETQYF
TRBD1	TRBV24-1	TRBJ1-5	once	TGTGCCACCAGTGTTGGAGGGGGCGGACAGCCCCAGCATTTT	CATSVGGGGQPQHF
TRBD1	TRBV9	TRBJ2-5	.	TGTGCCAGCAGCGTAGAAGGGGACAGGGGGTCCCACTTC	CASSVEGDRGSHF
.	TRBV18	TRBJ2-2	.	TGTGCCAGCTCACCACAGACTTCGAACACCGGGGAGCTGTTTTTT	CASSPQTSNTGELFF
.	TRBV18	TRBJ1-4	few	TGTGCCAGCTCACCATCCCTACAGGTTGAGGAAAAACTGTTTTTT	CASSPSLQVEEKLFF
.	TRBV19	TRBJ2-3	.	TGTGCCAGTAGCACCCCACCAGGCACGCAGTATTTT	CASSTPPGTQYF
TRBD1	TRBV19	TRBJ1-1	once	TGTGCCAGTAGGGAAGGGACAGGGCTCAATCCTGAAGCTTTCTTT	CASREGTGLNPEAFF
TRBD2	TRBV4-1	TRBJ2-2	.	TGCGCCAGCAGCCATCCGAGCGGGAGTATTAGCGGGGAGCTGTTTTTT	CASSHPSGSISGELFF
.	TRBV18	TRBJ1-1	.	TGTGCCAGCTCACCATTAGGATCTGAAGCTTTCTTT	CASSPLGSEAFF
.	TRBV19	TRBJ2-5	.	TGTGCCAGTAGTATTCGAGGGTTTGAGACCCAGTACTTC	CASSIRGFETQYF
TRBD1	TRBV6-6	TRBJ2-7	.	TGTGCCAGCAGTCCCGGGACAGGGGCACCCCTGAGAGAGCAGTACTTC	CASSPGTGAPLREQYF
TRBD1	TRBV7-9	TRBJ2-7	.	TGTGCCAGCACAGGACAGGGCTACGAGCAGTACTTC	CASTGQGYEQYF
TRBD1	TRBV6-4	TRBJ2-7	.	TGTGCCAGCAGTGAAAGACAGGGGAGTTACGAGCAGTACTTC	CASSERQGSYEQYF
.	TRBV7-3	TRBJ2-2	.	TGTGCCAGCAGCCTTACTAGAGACACCGGGGAGCTGTTTTTT	CASSLTRDTGELFF
.	TRBV19	TRBJ1-2	.	TGTGCCAGTAGTAGTATGGGGTCTAACTATGGCTACACCTTC	CASSSMGSNYGYTF
.	TRBV7-8	TRBJ2-6	.	TGTGCCAGCAGCCCTACCCCCTCTGGGGCCAACGTCCTGACTTTC	CASSPTPSGANVLTF
.	TRBV5-1	TRBJ1-6	.	TGCGCCAGCAGCTTGGGGGGGGAGAGTTCACCCCTCCACTTT	CASSLGGESSPLHF
.	TRBV2	TRBJ2-6	few	TGTGCCAGCACCGGTATGGCCTCTGGGGCCAACGTCCTGACTTTC	CASTGMASGANVLTF
TRBD2	TRBV5-4	TRBJ2-3	.	TGTGCCAGCAGAGGGACTAGCGGCACAGATACGCAGTATTTT	CASRGTSGTDTQYF
.	TRBV9	TRBJ1-2	.	TGTGCCAGCAGCGTAATGGACTATGGCTACACCTTC	CASSVMDYGYTF
TRBD1	TRBV5-1	TRBJ2-2	.	TGCGCCAGCAGCCCAGACAGGGGAGGCACCGGGGAGCTGTTTTTT	CASSPDRGGTGELFF
.	TRBV19	TRBJ1-3	few	TGTGCCAGTAGTATCGGGAAACGGATCTCTGGAAACACCATATATTTT	CASSIGKRISGNTIYF
.	TRBV4-1	TRBJ2-3	.	TGCGCCAGCAGATATCAAATTGGGGATACGCAGTATTTT	CASRYQIGDTQYF
.	TRBV27	TRBJ2-1	.	TGTGCCAGCAGTTTCGCCCTCATAAACGACAATGAGCAGTTCTTC	CASSFALINDNEQFF
.	TRBV4-1	TRBJ1-6	few	TGCGCCAGCAGCCCGGTAGATCAGTTGAGGTCACCCCTCCACTTT	CASSPVDQLRSPLHF
.	TRBV7-3	TRBJ2-1	.	TGTGCCAGCAGCTTACTAGCGAGCGTGGGGGGTGAGCAGTTCTTC	CASSLLASVGGEQFF
.	TRBV30	TRBJ1-5	.	TGTGCCTGGAGTTCCATCCGAGGCCCCCAGCATTTT	CAWSSIRGPQHF
TRBD2	TRBV28	TRBJ2-1	.	TGTGCCAGCGAGATCGGAGGGACTAGCGGGAGTTCTTCCTACAATGAGCAGTTCTTC	CASEIGGTSGSSSYNEQFF
.	TRBV3-1/TRBV3-2	TRBJ2-1	.	TGTGCCAGCAGCCAAGACAGCAGGGCCTCCTACAATGAGCAGTTCTTC	CASSQDSRASYNEQFF
TRBD1	TRBV9	TRBJ2-7	.	TGTGCCAGCAGTCCTAACAGGGGGCATTACGAGCAGTACTTC	CASSPNRGHYEQYF
.	TRBV5-3	TRBJ1-6	.	TGTGCCAGAAGCTTAGGTAATTCACCCCTCCACTTT	CARSLGNSPLHF
.	TRBV28	TRBJ2-3	.	TGTGCCAGCAGTTTCCCCCGGTGGCAGCTTCGGGACACAGATACGCAGTATTTT	CASSFPRWQLRDTDTQYF
TRBD1	TRBV9	TRBJ1-6	.	TGTGCCACGACAGGACCCGGACAGGGGGAGAGATCACCCCTCCACTTT	CATTGPGQGERSPLHF
TRBD1	TRBV19	TRBJ1-5	.	TGTGCCAGTAGTATGTGGGGAGGACAGGATCAGCCCCAGCATTTT	CASSMWGGQDQPQHF
.	TRBV5-8	TRBJ2-3	.	TGTGCCAGCAGCTTCGGTGGAGGAGGGTGGACAGATACGCAGTATTTT	CASSFGGGGWTDTQYF
TRBD2	TRBV27	TRBJ2-1	.	TGTGCCAGCAGTTCCCCGGGACTAGCGGGAGGGAAGCGTGAGCAGTTCTTC	CASSSPGLAGGKREQFF
.	TRBV6-5	TRBJ1-1	.	TGTGCCAGCGCCTTGGGCACCTTTAAGTCCCCCGCTTTCTTT	CASALGTFKSPAFF
.	TRBV5-5	TRBJ2-1	few	TGTGCCAGCAGCTTGGGTCAAGGGGTCGTTTCCAATGAGCAGTTCTTC	CASSLGQGVVSNEQFF
.	TRBV19	TRBJ1-6	.	TGTGCCAGTAGCTTTTATAATTCACCCCTCCACTTT	CASSFYNSPLHF
.	TRBV27	TRBJ2-2	once	TGTGCCACCCGAAAACAGCTGAACACCGGGGAGCTGTTTTTT	CATRKQLNTGELFF
TRBD2	TRBV4-2	TRBJ2-7	.	TGTGCCAGCAGAACCGGACTAGCGGGGCCCTACGAGCAGTACTTC	CASRTGLAGPYEQYF
TRBD1	TRBV9	TRBJ1-2	.	TGTGCCAGCAGCCCCGGGACAGGGCTCGGCTACACCTTC	CASSPGTGLGYTF
.	TRBV24-1	TRBJ1-5	.	TGTGCCACCAGTGACGGTAGCAATCAGCCCCAGCATTTT	CATSDGSNQPQHF
TRBD2	TRBV7-3	TRBJ2-1	.	TGTGCCAGCAGCTCGCGAACTGGGACTAGCAGATACAATGAGCAGTTCTTC	CASSSRTGTSRYNEQFF
.	TRBV18	TRBJ1-1	once	TGTGCCAGCTCACCACAAGGGGCTGAGAACACTGAAGCTTTCTTT	CASSPQGAENTEAFF
TRBD1	TRBV2	TRBJ2-3	.	TGTGCCAGCAATTACAGGGGGTCGGCAGATACGCAGTATTTT	CASNYRGSADTQYF
TRBD2	TRBV19	TRBJ2-3	.	TGTGCCAGTAGTCTGTATGGGACTAGTGCCGCGGATACGCAGTATTTT	CASSLYGTSAADTQYF